One and the same sample provided the 25 T cell receptor beta chains below, sequenced in a study of shared clonotypes between healthy human individuals. Here immunoSEQ multiplex PCR was the method, and the copy in TCRdb shows in-frame clones only, minus some. Of around 1.5 million clones in the sample, 95% to 99% are singletons; the top ten hold around 0.47%. Sequencing was done on a sample of naive CD4+ T cells sorted from blood. Subset specified: CD45RA+ positively selected. These receptors were collected from a young man in good health.

This chain joins TRBV9 and TRBJ1-4; D call uncertain. The germline V and J ends were trimmed by 5 bases and 4 bases, with 15 bases remaining between them. From germline, CDR1 is SGDLS and CDR2 YYNGEE. The CDR3 covers 15 residues. This CDR3 reads CASSSGRSINEKLFF. Here the CDR3 DNA reads TGTGCCAGCAGTTCTGGACGGTCGATTAATGAAAAACTGTTTTTT.

This chain links TRBV15 with TRBJ2-1, with TRBD2 matching over 8 bases. This CDR3 contains 16 residues. Per germline, CDR1 LNHNV and CDR2 YYDKDF (reference sequence). V was clipped by 3 bases and J by 12 bases; unmatched bases: 16. The CDR3: CATSSQRGSGATGQFF. The CDR3 coding sequence is TGTGCCACCAGCAGCCAACGGGGTAGCGGGGCTACTGGGCAGTTCTTC. Full variable domain (outside the CDR3, taken from reference TRBV15 and TRBJ2-1): DAMVIQNPRYQVTQFGKPVTLSCSQTLNHNVMYWYQQKSSQAPKLLFHYYDKDFNNEADTPDNFQSRRPNTSFCFLDIRSPGLGDTAMYLCATSSQRGSGATGQFFGPGTRLTVL.

The sample holds one count of this clone. This sequence is one base from a far larger clone and is likely a read error. The chain is built from TRBV7-3 and TRBJ2-1, with 8 bases lining up with TRBD1. J lost 4 bases, V lost 2 bases, and 4 bases had no gene match. This CDR3 has 15 residues. The germline V gene has CDR1 SGHTA and CDR2 FQGTGA. This CDR3 reads CASSLGTGSYNEQFF. As DNA, the CDR3 is TGTGCCAGCAGCTTAGGGACAGGATCTTACAATGAGCAGTTCTTC. Combining the CDR3 with reference TRBV7-3 and TRBJ2-1 gives the whole variable domain GAGVSQTPSNKVTEKGKYVELRCDPISGHTALYWYRQSLGQGPEFLIYFQGTGAADDSGLPNDRFFAVRPEGSVSTLKIQRTERGDSAVYLCASSLGTGSYNEQFFGPGTRLTVL.

This clone has a single count. V usage is TRBV5-1 and J usage is TRBJ2-1; D may be TRBD1 (6 bases). CDR1 and CDR2 from the germline V gene are SGHRS and YFSETQ. Trimming cost V 2 bases and J 9 bases, with 18 bases left between them. The CDR3 totals 15 residues. The CDR3 here is CASSFSGFQGGEQFF. The CDR3 DNA follows: TGCGCCAGCAGCTTCTCGGGATTTCAAGGGGGTGAGCAGTTCTTC.

The chain recombines TRBV9 with TRBJ1-3; TRBD1 matches 9 bases. The CDR3 contains 15 residues. The germline V gene has CDR1 SGDLS and CDR2 YYNGEE. The J segment lost 2 bases and the V segment lost 4 bases, leaving 4 bases of the junction unmatched. CDR3 region: CASSTYRGPGNTIYF. CDR3 DNA sequence: TGTGCCAGCAGCACATACAGGGGGCCTGGAAACACCATATATTTT.

The chain joins TRBV28 to TRBJ1-2; D gene unclear. The CDR3 spans 10 residues. Trimming stripped 5 bases from V and 5 bases from J, with 3 bases between. Germline loops: CDR1 MDHEN, CDR2 SYDVKM. CDR3 bases: TGTGCCAGCAGTCAATATGGCTACACCTTC. Protein sequence: CASSQYGYTF.

This clone was seen only once. The CDR3 is CSVSPVPVSEQYF. In DNA, the CDR3 is TGCAGCGTCTCACCGGTACCCGTTAGCGAGCAGTACTTC. The genes are TRBV29-1 and TRBJ2-7, with no clear D. The germline V gene has CDR1 SQVTM and CDR2 ANQGSEA. The CDR3 is 13 residues long. V lost 6 bases to trimming and J lost 6 bases, with 18 bases between them.

With regard to this clone: Other DNA sequences in this specimen translate into the identical CDR3. V usage is TRBV5-1 and J usage is TRBJ2-3; TRBD2 aligns across 12 bases. After removal of 0 bases from V and 2 bases from J, the junction contained 4 bases not matched to a gene. Germline V gives CDR1 SGHRS, CDR2 YFSETQ. This CDR3 contains 17 residues. This CDR3 reads CASSLGGLAGNTDTQYF. CDR3 nucleotides: TGCGCCAGCAGCTTGGGGGGACTAGCGGGCAACACAGATACGCAGTATTTT. Drawing the rest from reference TRBV5-1 and TRBJ2-3, the complete variable domain is KAGVTQTPRYLIKTRGQQVTLSCSPISGHRSVSWYQQTPGQGLQFLFEYFSETQRNKGNFPGRFSGRQFSNSRSEMNVSTLELGDSALYLCASSLGGLAGNTDTQYFGPGTRLTVL.

The CDR3 region is CASSSRGGNTEAFF. DNA of the CDR3: TGTGCCAGCAGCTCCAGGGGGGGGAACACTGAAGCTTTCTTT. This rearrangement joins TRBV7-2 to TRBJ1-1, with 7 bases identical to TRBD1. CDR3 size: 14 residues. Trimming removed 4 bases from V and 1 base from J; junction bases left unmatched: 3. Germline-derived CDR1 and CDR2 are SGHTA and FQGNSA.

This chain connects TRBV6-5 to TRBJ1-4; TRBD1 might be the D (5 bases). V shed 6 bases and J shed 8 bases, with 10 bases lying between them. Germline assignment: CDR1 MNHEY and CDR2 SVGAGI. CDR3 length equals 12 residues. The CDR3 here is CASRGTAEKLFF. For the CDR3, the DNA is TGTGCCAGCAGAGGGACCGCGGAAAAACTGTTTTTT.

The chain employs TRBV18 and TRBJ2-1; 10 nucleotides match TRBD2. Germline CDR1 reads KGHSH; CDR2 reads LQKENI. This CDR3 contains 19 residues. Trimming took 1 base from V and 2 from J; bases not matched to a gene: 11. The CDR3 DNA is TGTGCCAGCTCACCACTAGCCGGGACTAGCGAAGGAGCCTACAATGAGCAGTTCTTC. It codes for CASSPLAGTSEGAYNEQFF. Looking up the rest from reference TRBV18 and TRBJ2-1 gives the full variable domain: NAGVMQNPRHLVRRRGQEARLRCSPMKGHSHVYWYRQLPEEGLKFMVYLQKENIIDESGMPKERFSAEFPKEGPSILRIQQVVRGDSAAYFCASSPLAGTSEGAYNEQFFGPGTRLTVL.

The chain carries TRBV27 and TRBJ2-7; 10 nucleotides match TRBD1. Germline values: CDR1 MNHEY, CDR2 SMNVEV (reference sequence). Trimming cost V 6 bases and J 4 bases; bases outside gene matches: 6. There are 14 residues in the CDR3. The CDR3 bases are TGTGCCAGCAGATTGACAGGGGGCTTGTACGAGCAGTACTTC. It codes for CASRLTGGLYEQYF.

This clone appeared a single time. V usage is TRBV14 and J usage is TRBJ2-1; 8 bases agree with TRBD2. The CDR3 runs 18 residues. Per the germline V gene, CDR1 is SGHDN and CDR2 is FVKESK. V shed 1 base and J 1 base; nucleotides not matched to a gene: 9. Here the CDR3 DNA reads TGTGCCAGCAGCCAAGGGACTAGCAGGTTATTATCCTACAATGAGCAGTTCTTC. Translating gives CASSQGTSRLLSYNEQFF.

The V call is TRBV10-2, the J call TRBJ2-7, with 13 positions matching TRBD2. Germline V lookup: CDR1 WSHSY, CDR2 SAAADI. There are 16 residues in the CDR3. J gave up 3 bases and V 3 bases, and 5 bases lay outside the gene matches. CDR3: CASSDSGLAGVYEQYF. As DNA, the CDR3 is TGCGCCAGCAGTGATTCAGGACTAGCGGGAGTCTACGAGCAGTACTTC.

For this clone: Other DNA variants within this sample encode the same CDR3. The chain combines TRBV5-1 with TRBJ2-7, with unresolved D. V lost 0 bases, J lost 4 bases, and 8 bases lay in between. This CDR3 spans 13 amino acids. The germline gives CDR1 SGHRS, CDR2 YFSETQ. CDR3 residues: CASSLDPDYEQYF. CDR3 nucleotide sequence: TGCGCCAGCAGCTTGGATCCGGATTACGAGCAGTACTTC.

V and J are TRBV7-2 and TRBJ2-1, with TRBD1 matching 8 bases. The CDR3 consists of 14 residues. After removal of 3 bases from V and 8 bases from J, the junction contained 6 bases not matched to a gene. CDR1 and CDR2 from the germline V gene are SGHTA and FQGNSA. The chain's CDR3 is CASSFIQGVDEQFF. The CDR3 DNA reads TGTGCCAGCAGCTTTATACAGGGGGTCGATGAGCAGTTCTTC.

On this clone itself: The sample holds other DNA sequences that translate to the same CDR3. V and J are TRBV5-1 and TRBJ2-1; 12 bases agree with TRBD2. V lost 0 bases to trimming and J lost 5 bases; unmatched junction nucleotides: 0. The CDR3 sequence is 15 residues long. Germline loops: CDR1 SGHRS, CDR2 YFSETQ. CDR3: CASSLGLAGDNEQFF. The CDR3 DNA reads TGCGCCAGCAGCTTGGGACTAGCGGGAGACAATGAGCAGTTCTTC. The whole variable domain, remainder taken from reference TRBV5-1 and TRBJ2-1, is KAGVTQTPRYLIKTRGQQVTLSCSPISGHRSVSWYQQTPGQGLQFLFEYFSETQRNKGNFPGRFSGRQFSNSRSEMNVSTLELGDSALYLCASSLGLAGDNEQFFGPGTRLTVL.

The V and J genes are TRBV5-4 and TRBJ2-1; tentative D call: TRBD2 (6 bases). CDR1 and CDR2 (germline): SGHNT, YYREEE (reference sequence). Between the trimmed V and J ends, which lost 0 bases and 10 bases, there was a span of 14 bases. This CDR3 has 14 amino acids. The chain's CDR3 is CASSLVREGGEQFF. DNA for the CDR3: TGTGCCAGCAGCTTGGTGCGGGAAGGTGGAGAGCAGTTCTTC.

The sample holds one count of this clone. V usage is TRBV11-3 and J usage is TRBJ2-7; 7 bases are shared with TRBD1. The V segment lost 6 bases and the J segment 3 bases; nucleotides outside the gene matches: 8. Germline CDR1 SGHNT, CDR2 YENEEA. The CDR3 spans 14 residues. In DNA, the CDR3 is TGTGCCAGCAGATATCCACAGGGGAGCTACGAGCAGTACTTC. Protein sequence: CASRYPQGSYEQYF.

V usage is TRBV9 and J usage is TRBJ1-1; TRBD1 is a possible D gene (5 bases). In germline, CDR1 is SGDLS, CDR2 YYNGEE. With 2 bases removed from V and 0 bases from J, the gap between germline ends came to 17 bases. The CDR3 extends over 17 amino acids. The CDR3 reads CASSVNPFLQVNTEAFF. The CDR3 nucleotides read TGTGCCAGCAGCGTCAATCCCTTTTTACAGGTGAACACTGAAGCTTTCTTT.

This clone was observed a handful of times. The chain couples TRBV6-5 to TRBJ2-3; D is uncertain. V was shortened by 2 bases and J by 4 bases, with 1 base between the two germline ends. The CDR3 is 11 amino acids. The germline V gene has CDR1 MNHEY and CDR2 SVGAGI. DNA of the CDR3: TGTGCCAGCAGTTACGCAGATACGCAGTATTTT. Protein: CASSYADTQYF.

This clone has just one count. CDR3 nucleotides: TGTGCCAGCAGCGGCCCCGGGACCCTCACGGGGGGGCCCCAGCATTTT. Its protein is CASSGPGTLTGGPQHF. The V gene is TRBV28, the J gene TRBJ1-5; a weak D match, TRBD1 (5 bases). The CDR3 is 16 amino acids. Germline CDR1 is MDHEN and CDR2 is SYDVKM. V shed 6 bases and J shed 9 bases, with 24 bases lying between them.

V and J are TRBV11-2 and TRBJ1-5, with 7 bases fitting TRBD1. With V trimmed by 5 bases and J by 8 bases, 12 bases remained unmatched. This CDR3 contains 15 residues. Per the germline V gene, CDR1 is SGHAT and CDR2 is FQNNGV. Written as DNA, the CDR3 is TGTGCCAGCAGCCCCGGGCGCAGGGGGATAGAGCCCCAGCATTTT. Its protein is CASSPGRRGIEPQHF.

This chain joins TRBV5-6 and TRBJ2-7, with 13 bases matching TRBD2. Looked up from germline, CDR1 is SGHDT and CDR2 is YYEEEE. The CDR3 sequence is 16 residues long. The V gene end was trimmed by 4 bases and the J gene end by 3 bases; junction bases not matched to a gene: 7. The CDR3 region is CASSGTSGKTGYEQYF. CDR3 DNA: TGTGCCAGCAGCGGGACTAGCGGGAAAACGGGCTACGAGCAGTACTTC.

This chain connects TRBV7-2 to TRBJ2-7; D is perhaps TRBD2 (5 bases). The CDR3 consists of 14 residues. Trimming removed 6 bases at V and 3 bases at J, with 15 bases between. Germline V gene sequence: CDR1 SGHTA, CDR2 FQGNSA. CDR3 bases: TGTGCCAGCAGTAGGCTGCCGGCGGGCTACGAGCAGTACTTC. This gives the protein CASSRLPAGYEQYF.